A single sample gave rise to the 9 T cell receptor delta chains below, sequenced in a study of gamma-delta chains in newborns, infants, children (dated by TCRdb to about 2019). Sequenced on an Illumina MiSeq. TCRdb reprocessed the public data with the CATT caller; entries with the same nucleotide sequence were combined afterwards. The table for this sample lists roughly 3,000 delta-chain clones; 0.5% to 0.7% of them were counted only once. The ten largest clonotypes hold about 15% of the sample. The specimen sequenced was blood. The receptors were gathered from a child who was a newborn, infant or young child, either healthy, febrile or measles-vaccinated (not recorded which).

Points on this clone: The protein recorded in TCRdb matches a much larger clone and deviates from this DNA's translation at residues 7 and 9, suggesting a read error; the protein here is obtained by translating the DNA. This chain connects TRAV29/DV5 to TRDJ1; a possible D gene is TRDD3 (6 bases). Germline-derived CDR1 and CDR2 are NSMFDY and ISSIKDK. Deletions cut 2 bases from V and 0 bases from J, with 20 bases between. CDR3 size: 17 residues. CDR3 amino acids: CAARVGGPSSHTDKLIF. The CDR3 region has the DNA TGTGCAGCAAGAGTGGGGGGCCCATCGTCTCACACCGATAAACTCATCTTT.

This clone was seen a handful of times. The protein TCRdb lists belongs to a much larger clone and differs from this DNA's translation at residue 11, which points to a read error; the protein shown is made from the DNA. The V gene is TRDV2, the J gene TRDJ2, with TRDD3 identical over 12 bases. This CDR3 has 15 residues. The germline V gene encodes CDR1 GEAIGNYY and CDR2 EKD. The CDR3 loop is CACDILGDTTVQLFF. In DNA form, the CDR3 reads TGTGCCTGTGACATACTGGGGGATACTACAGTACAACTCTTCTTT.

This clone was picked up a small number of times. TCRdb shows a much larger clone's protein in place of this DNA's translation, and the two differ at residue 12, likely through a read error; the protein shown is translated from the DNA. The J gene is TRDJ3, the V gene TRDV2; 7 nucleotides line up with TRDD3. The CDR3 is 18 amino acids. CDR1 and CDR2 from the germline V gene are GEAIGNYY and EKD. CDR3 bases: TGTGCCTGTGACCTCGTCGTACTGGGGTCCTGGGGCACCCGACAGATGTTTTTC. Translation gives CACDLVVLGSWGTRQMFF.

This clone appeared a few times. TCRdb assigns this DNA the protein of a much larger clone, which departs from its translation at residue 8; this likely reflects a read error, and the protein shown comes from translating the DNA. This chain connects TRDV2 to TRDJ3; TRDD3 aligns across 7 bases. Trimming at V came to 0 bases and at J to 2 bases, leaving 6 bases not matched to a gene. Per germline, CDR1 GEAIGNYY and CDR2 EKD. The CDR3 has 18 residues. The CDR3 here is CACDTLGVTPWDTRQMFF. The CDR3 bases are TGTGCCTGTGACACCCTGGGGGTTACCCCCTGGGACACCCGACAGATGTTTTTC.

This clone has a handful of counts. For this DNA, TCRdb reports the protein of a much larger clone, which diverges at residue 3, most likely from a read error; the protein presented here is translated directly from the DNA. The chain is built from TRDV2 and TRDJ3; weak D call: TRDD2 (5 bases). CDR1 and CDR2 (germline): GEAIGNYY, EKD. CDR3 length: 17 residues. Written as DNA, the CDR3 is TGTGCCCGTGACACCGCCTACGAAACCTGGGACACCCGACAGATGTTTTTC. As protein: CARDTAYETWDTRQMFF.

This clone was seen only a few times. TCRdb pairs this DNA with a much larger clone's protein that differs at residue 3, likely a read error; the protein shown was translated from the DNA. The chain uses TRDV2 and TRDJ2; 8 bases match TRDD3. This CDR3 is built from 14 residues. Looked up from germline, CDR1 is GEAIGNYY and CDR2 is EKD. CDR3 loop: CARDSLGDTAQLFF. CDR3 sequence (DNA): TGTGCCCGTGATTCATTGGGGGATACAGCACAACTCTTCTTT.

The sample holds a few counts of this clone. A much larger clonotype is one base distant, so this may be a read error. The same CDR3 arises from other DNA sequences in this sample as well. The genes are TRDV2 and TRDJ3, with 10 bases aligning to TRDD3. Looked up from germline, CDR1 is GEAIGNYY and CDR2 is EKD. CDR3 length: 18 amino acids. With V trimmed by 0 bases and J by 2 bases, 3 bases remained unmatched. The CDR3 bases are TGTGCCTGTGACACCCTCGGGGGATACGCCTGGGACACCCGACAGATGTTTTTC. It translates to CACDTLGGYAWDTRQMFF.

Notes on this clone: It differs at one base from a far larger clone, so likely a read error. Other DNA sequences in the sample encode the same CDR3. The chain has TRDV2 and TRDJ2, with a weak D call TRDD3 (5 bases). Germline V gives CDR1 GEAIGNYY, CDR2 EKD. V shed 0 bases and J shed 3 bases, with 7 bases lying between them. The CDR3 spans 14 residues. Here the CDR3 reads CACDTWGMTAQLFF. The CDR3 DNA follows: TGTGCCTGTGACACCTGGGGAATGACAGCACAACTCTTCTTT.

This clone was detected only a few times. Compared with germline, one end of the junction differs, possibly owing to a read error. V is TRDV2 and J is TRDJ3, with 8 bases that match TRDD3. The CDR3 runs 19 residues. In germline, CDR1 is GEAIGNYY, CDR2 EKD. The CDR3 DNA reads TGTGCCTGTGACCCACTGGGGGCTAAGATCTCCTGTGACACCCGACAGATGTTTTTC. This encodes CACDPLGAKISCDTRQMFF.